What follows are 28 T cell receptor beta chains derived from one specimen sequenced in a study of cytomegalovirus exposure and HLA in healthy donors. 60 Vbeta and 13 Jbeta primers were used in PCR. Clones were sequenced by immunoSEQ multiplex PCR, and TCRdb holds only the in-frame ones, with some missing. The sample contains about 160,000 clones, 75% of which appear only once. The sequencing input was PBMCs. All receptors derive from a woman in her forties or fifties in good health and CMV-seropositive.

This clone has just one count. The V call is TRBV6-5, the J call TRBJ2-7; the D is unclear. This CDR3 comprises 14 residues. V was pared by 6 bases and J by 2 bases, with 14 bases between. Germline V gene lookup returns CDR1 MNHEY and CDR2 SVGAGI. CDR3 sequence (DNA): TGTGCCAGCAGCCTCAAACGGTCGACCTACGAGCAGTACTTC. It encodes CASSLKRSTYEQYF.

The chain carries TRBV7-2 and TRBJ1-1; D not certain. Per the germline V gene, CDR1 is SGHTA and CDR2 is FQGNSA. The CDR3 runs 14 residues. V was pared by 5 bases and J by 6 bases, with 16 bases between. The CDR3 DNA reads TGTGCCAGCAGCCCATACGGGGTTGGAGCTGAAGCTTTCTTT. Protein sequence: CASSPYGVGAEAFF.

In DNA, the CDR3 is TGTGCCAGCAGCTTTAGAAGCGGGGGGGCCACAGATACGCAGTATTTT. This codes for CASSFRSGGATDTQYF. V usage is TRBV7-9 and J usage is TRBJ2-3; 10 bases are a match to TRBD2. The CDR3 has 16 residues. The V segment lost 3 bases and the J segment 2 bases; nucleotides outside the gene matches: 5. The germline V gene has CDR1 SEHNR and CDR2 FQNEAQ (reference sequence).

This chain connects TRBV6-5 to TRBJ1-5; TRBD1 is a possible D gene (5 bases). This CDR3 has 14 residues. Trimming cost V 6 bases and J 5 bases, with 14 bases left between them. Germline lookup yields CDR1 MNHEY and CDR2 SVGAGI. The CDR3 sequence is CASSRGGGDQPQHF. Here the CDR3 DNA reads TGTGCCAGCAGCCGGGGGGGAGGAGATCAGCCCCAGCATTTT.

The CDR3: CASSKQGQETQYF. The CDR3 nucleotides read TGTGCCAGCAGCAAACAGGGCCAAGAGACCCAGTACTTC. This chain joins TRBV7-2 and TRBJ2-5; TRBD1 is a possible D gene (6 bases). Germline values: CDR1 SGHTA, CDR2 FQGNSA. CDR3 length: 13 amino acids. Deletions cut 5 bases from V and 1 base from J, with 8 bases between.

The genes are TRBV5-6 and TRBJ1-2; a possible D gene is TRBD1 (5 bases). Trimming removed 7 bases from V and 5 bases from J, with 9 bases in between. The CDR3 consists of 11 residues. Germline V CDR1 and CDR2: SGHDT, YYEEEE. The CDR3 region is CASGQGYGYTF. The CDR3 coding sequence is TGTGCCAGCGGGCAGGGTTATGGCTACACCTTC.

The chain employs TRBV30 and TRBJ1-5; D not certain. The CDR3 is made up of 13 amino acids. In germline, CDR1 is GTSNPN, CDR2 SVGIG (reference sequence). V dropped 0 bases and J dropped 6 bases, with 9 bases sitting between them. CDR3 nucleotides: TGTGCCTGGAGTGTAGAGGAGGGTCAGCCCCAGCATTTT. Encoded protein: CAWSVEEGQPQHF.

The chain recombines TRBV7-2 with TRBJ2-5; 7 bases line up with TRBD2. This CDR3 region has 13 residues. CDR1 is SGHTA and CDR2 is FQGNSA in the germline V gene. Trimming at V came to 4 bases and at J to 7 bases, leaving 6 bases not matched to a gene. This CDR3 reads CASSSLTSRTQYF. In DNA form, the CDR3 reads TGTGCCAGCAGCTCTTTGACTAGCAGGACCCAGTACTTC.

CDR3 sequence: CASRGAWSYRYNEQFF. The CDR3 DNA follows: TGTGCCAGCCGGGGGGCATGGTCCTACCGTTACAATGAGCAGTTCTTC. This rearrangement joins TRBV2 to TRBJ2-1; tentative D call: TRBD2 (7 bases). The CDR3 contains 16 residues. Trimming removed 8 bases from V and 4 bases from J, with 21 bases in between. Looked up from germline, CDR1 is SNHLY and CDR2 is FYNNEI. The complete variable domain, with remaining parts taken from reference TRBV2 and TRBJ2-1, reads EPEVTQTPSHQVTQMGQEVILRCVPISNHLYFYWYRQILGQKVEFLVSFYNNEISEKSEIFDDQFSVERPDGSNFTLKIRSTKLEDSAMYFCASRGAWSYRYNEQFFGPGTRLTVL.

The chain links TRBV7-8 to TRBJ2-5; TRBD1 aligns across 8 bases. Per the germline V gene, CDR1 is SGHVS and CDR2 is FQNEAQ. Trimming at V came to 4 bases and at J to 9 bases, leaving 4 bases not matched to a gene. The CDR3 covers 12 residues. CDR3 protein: CASSSGQGAQYF. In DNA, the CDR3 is TGTGCCAGCAGCTCAGGACAGGGTGCCCAGTACTTC.

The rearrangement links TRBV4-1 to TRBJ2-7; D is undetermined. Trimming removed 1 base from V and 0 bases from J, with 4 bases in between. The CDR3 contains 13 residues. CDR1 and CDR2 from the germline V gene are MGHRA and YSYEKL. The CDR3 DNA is TGCGCCAGCAGCCAAGCCATCTCCTACGAGCAGTACTTC. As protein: CASSQAISYEQYF.

The CDR3 DNA sequence: TGTGCCAGCACACTAGAGAACACTGAAGCTTTCTTT. Translated, it gives CASTLENTEAFF. The rearrangement joins TRBV6-6 to TRBJ1-1; the D is unclear. V was trimmed by 7 bases and J by 1 base, leaving 7 bases between them. Germline loops: CDR1 MNHNY, CDR2 SVGAGI (reference sequence). The CDR3 loop spans 12 amino acids.

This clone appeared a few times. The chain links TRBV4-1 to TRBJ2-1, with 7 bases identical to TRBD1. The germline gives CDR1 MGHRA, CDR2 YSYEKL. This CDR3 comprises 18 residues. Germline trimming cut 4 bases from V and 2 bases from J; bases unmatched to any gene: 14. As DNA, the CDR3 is TGCGCCAGCAGCCTCCTTATGGGTGGGACAGCAGCCTACAATGAGCAGTTCTTC. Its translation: CASSLLMGGTAAYNEQFF.

This chain's CDR3 is CASSNGAGYSNQPQHF. In DNA form, the CDR3 reads TGTGCCAGCAGCAATGGGGCAGGGTATAGCAATCAGCCCCAGCATTTT. The chain couples TRBV11-2 to TRBJ1-5; weak D call: TRBD1 (5 bases). V gave up 5 bases and J gave up 0 bases, with 14 bases separating them. Germline CDR1 and CDR2: SGHAT and FQNNGV. The CDR3 has 16 residues. Filled out from reference TRBV11-2 and TRBJ1-5, the complete variable domain reads EAGVAQSPRYKIIEKRQSVAFWCNPISGHATLYWYQQILGQGPKLLIQFQNNGVVDDSQLPKDRFSAERLKGVDSTLKIQPAKLEDSAVYLCASSNGAGYSNQPQHFGDGTRLSIL.

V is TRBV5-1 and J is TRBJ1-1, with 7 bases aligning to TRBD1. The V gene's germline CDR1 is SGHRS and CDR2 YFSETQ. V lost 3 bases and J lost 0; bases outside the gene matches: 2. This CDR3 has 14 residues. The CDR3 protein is CASSSQGLNTEAFF. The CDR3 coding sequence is TGCGCCAGCAGCTCACAGGGGTTGAACACTGAAGCTTTCTTT.

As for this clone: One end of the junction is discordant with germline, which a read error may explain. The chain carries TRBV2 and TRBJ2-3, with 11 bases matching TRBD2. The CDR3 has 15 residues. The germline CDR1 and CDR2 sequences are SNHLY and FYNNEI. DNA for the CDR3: TGTGCCAGCATAGCGGGGGGGCGAAGCACAGATACGCGGTATTTT. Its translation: CASIAGGRSTDTRYF.

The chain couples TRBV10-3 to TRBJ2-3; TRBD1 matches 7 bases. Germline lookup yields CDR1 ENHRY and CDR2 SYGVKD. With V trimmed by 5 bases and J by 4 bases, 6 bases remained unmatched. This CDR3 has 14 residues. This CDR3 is CAISSTGLADTQYF. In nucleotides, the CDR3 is TGTGCCATCAGTTCGACAGGGTTGGCAGATACGCAGTATTTT.

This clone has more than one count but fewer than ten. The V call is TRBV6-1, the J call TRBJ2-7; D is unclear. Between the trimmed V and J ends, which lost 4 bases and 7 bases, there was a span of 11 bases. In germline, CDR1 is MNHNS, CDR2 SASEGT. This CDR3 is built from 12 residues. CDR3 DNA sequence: TGTGCCAGCAGTGTCGTCGTGTGTGAGCAGTACTTC. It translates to CASSVVVCEQYF.

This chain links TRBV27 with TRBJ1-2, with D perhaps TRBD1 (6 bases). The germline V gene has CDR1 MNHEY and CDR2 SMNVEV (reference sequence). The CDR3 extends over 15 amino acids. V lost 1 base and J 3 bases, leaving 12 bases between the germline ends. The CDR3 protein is CASSLFAGDDYGYTF. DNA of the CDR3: TGTGCCAGCAGTTTATTTGCAGGGGATGACTATGGCTACACCTTC.

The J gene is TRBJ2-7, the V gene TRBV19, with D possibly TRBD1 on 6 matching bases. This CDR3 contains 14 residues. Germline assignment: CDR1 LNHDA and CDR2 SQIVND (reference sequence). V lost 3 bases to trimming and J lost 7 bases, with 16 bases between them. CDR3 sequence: CASSIWGHRTEQYF. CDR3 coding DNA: TGTGCCAGTAGTATCTGGGGACATCGTACGGAGCAGTACTTC.

The CDR3 spells CASSPPGGRSTRASPLHF. CDR3 DNA: TGTGCCAGCAGCCCACCAGGGGGGCGGTCAACGAGGGCTTCACCCCTCCACTTT. The rearrangement joins TRBV16 to TRBJ1-6; 7 positions agree with TRBD1. The germline gives CDR1 KGHSY, CDR2 FQNENV. This CDR3 contains 18 residues. V was pared by 4 bases and J by 9 bases, with 18 bases of the junction left unmatched.

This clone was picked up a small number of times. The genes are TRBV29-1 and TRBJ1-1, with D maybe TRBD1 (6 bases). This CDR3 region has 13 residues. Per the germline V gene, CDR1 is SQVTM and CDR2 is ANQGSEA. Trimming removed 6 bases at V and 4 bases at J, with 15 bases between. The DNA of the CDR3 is TGCAGCGTCGCCACAGGGCTTAGCACTGAAGCTTTCTTT. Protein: CSVATGLSTEAFF.

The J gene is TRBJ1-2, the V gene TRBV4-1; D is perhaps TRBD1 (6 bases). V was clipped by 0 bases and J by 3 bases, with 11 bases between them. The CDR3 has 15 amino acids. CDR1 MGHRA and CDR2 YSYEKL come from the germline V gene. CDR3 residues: CASSQEARGDYGYTF. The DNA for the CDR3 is TGCGCCAGCAGCCAAGAGGCCAGGGGCGACTATGGCTACACCTTC.

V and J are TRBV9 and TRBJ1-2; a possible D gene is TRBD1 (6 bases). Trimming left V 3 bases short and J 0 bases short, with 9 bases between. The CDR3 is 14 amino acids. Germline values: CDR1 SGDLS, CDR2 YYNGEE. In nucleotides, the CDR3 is TGTGCCAGCAGCGAGGGGGATGCTAACTATGGCTACACCTTC. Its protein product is CASSEGDANYGYTF.

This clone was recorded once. CDR3 sequence (DNA): TGTGCCAGCAGCCAAGCGGGGGGTAATTACGAGCAGTACTTC. As protein: CASSQAGGNYEQYF. V is TRBV14 and J is TRBJ2-7; 7 positions match TRBD2. The CDR3 loop spans 14 amino acids. The J segment lost 4 bases and the V segment lost 1 base, leaving 4 bases of the junction unmatched. Germline assignment: CDR1 SGHDN and CDR2 FVKESK.

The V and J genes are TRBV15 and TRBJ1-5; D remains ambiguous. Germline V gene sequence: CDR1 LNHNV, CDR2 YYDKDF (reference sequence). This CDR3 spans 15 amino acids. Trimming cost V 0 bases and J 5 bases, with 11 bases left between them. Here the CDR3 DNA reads TGTGCCACCAGCAGAGAGGATGGGAGGGATCAGCCCCAGCATTTT. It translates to CATSREDGRDQPQHF.

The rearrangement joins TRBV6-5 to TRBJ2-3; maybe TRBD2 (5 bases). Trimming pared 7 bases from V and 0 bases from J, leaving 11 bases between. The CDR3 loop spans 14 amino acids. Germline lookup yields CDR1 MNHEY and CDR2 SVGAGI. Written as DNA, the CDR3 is TGTGCCAGCACCAACCGGGGAAGCACAGATACGCAGTATTTT. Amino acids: CASTNRGSTDTQYF.

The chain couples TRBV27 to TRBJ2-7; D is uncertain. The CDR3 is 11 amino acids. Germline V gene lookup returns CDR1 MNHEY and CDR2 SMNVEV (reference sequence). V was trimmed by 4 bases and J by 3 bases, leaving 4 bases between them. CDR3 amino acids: CASSSNYEQYF. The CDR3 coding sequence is TGTGCCAGCAGTTCCAACTACGAGCAGTACTTC.